This TCR beta chain was obtained from a study of cytomegalovirus exposure and HLA in healthy donors. General study points: Reportedly, TCR beta sequences accurately predicted HLA-A and HLA-B alleles in most subjects.

In the PCR, 60 Vbeta and 13 Jbeta primers were used. The table came from immunoSEQ multiplex PCR; TCRdb's copy has only in-frame clones and leaves some out. Among about 190,000 clones listed, roughly four fifths were seen once. Concerning this clone: Its antigen is not identified.

The sample taken for sequencing was PBMCs. This TCR was recovered from a woman under 40 in good health and CMV-seropositive.

The CDR3 DNA reads as TGTGCCAGCAGTTTATTACGAGGGGGTGCTGAGACCCAGTACTTC. Protein product: CASSLLRGGAETQYF. The chain is built from TRBV27 and TRBJ2-5; weak D call: TRBD1 (6 bases). The germline V gene encodes CDR1 MNHEY and CDR2 SMNVEV (reference sequence). The V gene lost 1 base and the J gene lost 5 bases, with 14 bases spanning the gap. The CDR3 spans 15 residues.